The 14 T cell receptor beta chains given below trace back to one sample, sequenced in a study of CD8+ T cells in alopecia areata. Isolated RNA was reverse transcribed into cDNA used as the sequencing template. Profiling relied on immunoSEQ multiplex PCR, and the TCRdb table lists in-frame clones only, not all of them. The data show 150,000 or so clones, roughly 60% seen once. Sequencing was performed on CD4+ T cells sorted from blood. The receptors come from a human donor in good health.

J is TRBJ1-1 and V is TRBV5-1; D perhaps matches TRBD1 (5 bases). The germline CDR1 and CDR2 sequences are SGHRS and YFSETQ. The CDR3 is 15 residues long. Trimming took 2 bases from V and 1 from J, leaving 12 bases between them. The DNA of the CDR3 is TGCGCCAGCAGCTTAGGGGTACAGAAGAACACTGAAGCTTTCTTT. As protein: CASSLGVQKNTEAFF. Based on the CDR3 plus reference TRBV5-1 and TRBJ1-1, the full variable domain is KAGVTQTPRYLIKTRGQQVTLSCSPISGHRSVSWYQQTPGQGLQFLFEYFSETQRNKGNFPGRFSGRQFSNSRSEMNVSTLELGDSALYLCASSLGVQKNTEAFFGQGTRLTVV.

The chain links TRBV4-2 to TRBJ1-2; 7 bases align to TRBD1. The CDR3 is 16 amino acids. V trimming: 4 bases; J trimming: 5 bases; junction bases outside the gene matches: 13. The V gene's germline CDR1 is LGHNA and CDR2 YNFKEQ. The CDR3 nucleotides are TGTGCCAGCAGCCCTGAGACCAGGACAGGTCTTTATGGCTACACCTTC. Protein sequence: CASSPETRTGLYGYTF.

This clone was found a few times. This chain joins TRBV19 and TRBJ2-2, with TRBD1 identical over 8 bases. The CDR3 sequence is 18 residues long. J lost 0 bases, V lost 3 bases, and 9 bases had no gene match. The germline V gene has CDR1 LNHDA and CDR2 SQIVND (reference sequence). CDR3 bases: TGTGCCAGTAGTATCCGGACAGGGATCGGGTCGAACACCGGGGAGCTGTTTTTT. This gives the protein CASSIRTGIGSNTGELFF.

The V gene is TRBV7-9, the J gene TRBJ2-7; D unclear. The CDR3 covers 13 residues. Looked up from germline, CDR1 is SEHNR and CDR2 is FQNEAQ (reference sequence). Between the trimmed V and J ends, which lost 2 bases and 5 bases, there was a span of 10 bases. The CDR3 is CASSLSLSHEQYF. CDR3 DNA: TGTGCCAGCAGCTTATCCCTGAGCCACGAGCAGTACTTC.

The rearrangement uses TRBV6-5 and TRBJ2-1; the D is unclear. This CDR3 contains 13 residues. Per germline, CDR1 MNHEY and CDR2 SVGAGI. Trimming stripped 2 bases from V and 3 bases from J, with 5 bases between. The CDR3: CASSYDRYNEQFF. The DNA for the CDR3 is TGTGCCAGCAGTTACGATCGCTACAATGAGCAGTTCTTC.

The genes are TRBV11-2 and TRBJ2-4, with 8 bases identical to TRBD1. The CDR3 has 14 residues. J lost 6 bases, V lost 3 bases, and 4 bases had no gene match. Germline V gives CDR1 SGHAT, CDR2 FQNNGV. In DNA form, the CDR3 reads TGTGCCAGCAGCTTTGGAGACAGGGGAAACATTCAGTACTTC. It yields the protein CASSFGDRGNIQYF. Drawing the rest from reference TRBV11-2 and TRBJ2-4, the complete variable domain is EAGVAQSPRYKIIEKRQSVAFWCNPISGHATLYWYQQILGQGPKLLIQFQNNGVVDDSQLPKDRFSAERLKGVDSTLKIQPAKLEDSAVYLCASSFGDRGNIQYFGAGTRLSVL.

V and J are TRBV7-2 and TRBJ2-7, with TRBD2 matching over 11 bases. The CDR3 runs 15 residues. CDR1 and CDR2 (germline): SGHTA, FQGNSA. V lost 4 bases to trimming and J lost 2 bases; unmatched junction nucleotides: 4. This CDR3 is CASSYIAGGTYEQYF. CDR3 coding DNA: TGTGCCAGCAGCTACATAGCGGGAGGGACCTACGAGCAGTACTTC.

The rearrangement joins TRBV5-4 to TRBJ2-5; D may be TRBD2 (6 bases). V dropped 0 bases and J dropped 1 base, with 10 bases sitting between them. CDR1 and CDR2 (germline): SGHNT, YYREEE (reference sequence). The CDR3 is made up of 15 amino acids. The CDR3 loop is CASSLDGTAQETQYF. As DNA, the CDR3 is TGTGCCAGCAGCTTGGATGGGACTGCCCAAGAGACCCAGTACTTC.

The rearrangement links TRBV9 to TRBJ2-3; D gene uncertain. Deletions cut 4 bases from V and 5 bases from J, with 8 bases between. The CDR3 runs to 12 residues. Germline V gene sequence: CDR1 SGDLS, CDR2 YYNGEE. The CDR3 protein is CASSPTVDTQYF. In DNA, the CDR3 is TGTGCCAGCAGCCCTACAGTAGATACGCAGTATTTT.

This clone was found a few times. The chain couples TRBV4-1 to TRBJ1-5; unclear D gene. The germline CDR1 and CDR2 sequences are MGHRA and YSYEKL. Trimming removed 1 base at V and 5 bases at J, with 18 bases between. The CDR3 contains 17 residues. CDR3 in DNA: TGCGCCAGCAGCCAAGGTGGCGGGAGAAGGGAGGATCAGCCCCAGCATTTT. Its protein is CASSQGGGRREDQPQHF.

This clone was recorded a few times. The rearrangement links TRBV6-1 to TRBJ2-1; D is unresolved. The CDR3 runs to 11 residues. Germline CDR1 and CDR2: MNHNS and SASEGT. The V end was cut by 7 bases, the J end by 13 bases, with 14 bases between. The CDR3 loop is CASTQTVNQFF. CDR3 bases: TGTGCCAGCACTCAAACGGTGAACCAGTTCTTC.

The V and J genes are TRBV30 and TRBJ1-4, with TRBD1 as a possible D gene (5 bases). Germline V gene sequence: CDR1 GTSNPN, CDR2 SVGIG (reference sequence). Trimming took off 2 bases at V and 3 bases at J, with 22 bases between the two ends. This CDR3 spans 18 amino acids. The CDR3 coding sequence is TGTGCCTGGAGTCCATATACTAAGGGGAGTACGGCTAATGAAAAACTGTTTTTT. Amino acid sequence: CAWSPYTKGSTANEKLFF.

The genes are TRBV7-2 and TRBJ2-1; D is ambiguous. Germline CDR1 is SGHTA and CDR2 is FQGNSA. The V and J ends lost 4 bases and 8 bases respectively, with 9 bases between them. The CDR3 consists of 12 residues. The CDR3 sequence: CASSSHSDEQFF. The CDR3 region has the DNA TGTGCCAGCAGCTCCCATAGTGATGAGCAGTTCTTC.

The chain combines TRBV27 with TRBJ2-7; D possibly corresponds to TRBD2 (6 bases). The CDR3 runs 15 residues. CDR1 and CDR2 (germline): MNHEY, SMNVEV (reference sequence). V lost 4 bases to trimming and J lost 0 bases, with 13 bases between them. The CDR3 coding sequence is TGTGCCAGCAGTTACCCGGGACTCCACTCCTACGAGCAGTACTTC. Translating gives CASSYPGLHSYEQYF.